These 3 T cell receptor beta chains originate from one sample sequenced in a study of T cell clusters in autoimmune cytopenias. TRB was amplified by touch-down multiplex PCR, primer pools A and B combined. From its re-call of the multiplex PCR reads, TCRdb lists each CDR3 protein once, without DNA. The sample table sets out 5,100 or so distinct CDR3 sequences. Each sample's input was about 270 ng genomic DNA, some 40,000 genome equivalents. These data also formed part of another study, on T cell repertoires in aging, cancer and after chemotherapy.

The sequencing input was peripheral blood. The receptor source for this set is a human donor in good health.

J is TRBJ2-3 and V is TRBV6-1; TCRdb reports TRBD1, a call that lacks DNA to check it against. This CDR3 comprises 16 residues. Germline values: CDR1 MNHNS, CDR2 SASEGT. The CDR3 loop is CATTVNPGTGPDTQYF.

By frequency, this clonotype registers medium-sized (0.01 to 0.1%). V is TRBV19 and J is TRBJ1-1; TCRdb's D gene call, TRBD1, goes unchecked for lack of DNA. The CDR3 spans 13 residues. In germline, CDR1 is LNHDA, CDR2 SQIVND (reference sequence). The CDR3 region is CASSNRGPTEAFF.

Its frequency marks this clonotype as medium-sized (0.01 to 0.1%). The chain links TRBV19 to TRBJ2-5; TCRdb returns TRBD1, unconfirmable since there is no DNA. The CDR3 loop spans 13 amino acids. Germline CDR1 reads LNHDA; CDR2 reads SQIVND (reference sequence). The CDR3 region is CASSGTGQETQYF.